This passage covers 8 T cell receptor beta chains from one sample sequenced in a study of shared T cell receptors in the human thymus. Sequencing used immunoSEQ multiplex PCR; TCRdb keeps in-frame clones, though not all of them. The data contain under 850,000 clones, 70% to 90% of them singletons. The same specimen was also included in a second study, on human thymus T cells.

The sequencing sample was made of thymocytes. These receptors were collected from a boy under two years old with a congenital heart defect.

The rearrangement uses TRBV30 and TRBJ2-3; TRBD2 aligns across 8 bases. The CDR3 consists of 16 residues. Germline V CDR1 and CDR2: GTSNPN, SVGIG (reference sequence). Trimming cost V 5 bases and J 0 bases; bases outside gene matches: 10. CDR3: CAWGSGDRFSTDTQYF. The CDR3 region has the DNA TGTGCCTGGGGTAGCGGGGACCGATTTAGCACAGATACGCAGTATTTT.

The V gene is TRBV7-6, the J gene TRBJ2-3; 9 nucleotides line up with TRBD2. V shed 0 bases, J shed 3 bases, and the junction held 7 bases outside the gene matches. This CDR3 contains 17 residues. Germline CDR1 reads SGHVS; CDR2 reads FNYEAQ. As DNA, the CDR3 is TGTGCCAGCAGCTTAGCGATGGGCGGGAGGGGGACAGATACGCAGTATTTT. It encodes CASSLAMGGRGTDTQYF.

The chain has TRBV4-2 and TRBJ1-4; 10 nucleotides line up with TRBD1. The length of the CDR3 is 17 residues. The germline V gene encodes CDR1 LGHNA and CDR2 YNFKEQ. V shed 4 bases, J shed 8 bases, and the junction held 13 bases outside the gene matches. The CDR3, as DNA: TGTGCCAGCAGCCGCCAAACTCCGGGACAGGGGAAAGAAAAACTGTTTTTT. Amino acid sequence: CASSRQTPGQGKEKLFF.

This chain uses TRBV30 with TRBJ1-2; 7 nucleotides line up with TRBD1. CDR1 GTSNPN and CDR2 SVGIG come from the germline V gene (reference sequence). CDR3 size: 15 residues. Unmatched junction bases numbered 11, after V lost 3 bases and J lost 4 bases. CDR3 sequence (DNA): TGTGCCTGGAGCCTACCCCGGGACAGCTTCTATGGCTACACCTTC. This codes for CAWSLPRDSFYGYTF.

The chain carries TRBV4-3 and TRBJ2-5; 14 nucleotides line up with TRBD2. Germline CDR1 is LGHNA and CDR2 is YSLEER. This CDR3 comprises 19 residues. V shed 2 bases and J 4 bases; nucleotides not matched to a gene: 12. The CDR3 bases are TGCGCCAGCAGCCAATTTGGGACTAGCGGGGGCCTACCTCCAGAGACCCAGTACTTC. Translated: CASSQFGTSGGLPPETQYF.

The chain is built from TRBV6-1 and TRBJ2-7, with 7 bases identical to TRBD1. The germline V gene has CDR1 MNHNS and CDR2 SASEGT. The CDR3 contains 13 residues. V lost 4 bases to trimming and J lost 4 bases; unmatched junction nucleotides: 4. CDR3 DNA sequence: TGTGCCAGCAGTGTAGGGGGCGCTTACGAGCAGTACTTC. Its translation: CASSVGGAYEQYF.

This chain uses TRBV19 with TRBJ1-1; D gene uncertain. CDR3 length equals 13 residues. V lost 7 bases to trimming and J lost 0 bases, with 9 bases between them. Per germline, CDR1 LNHDA and CDR2 SQIVND (reference sequence). In DNA, the CDR3 is TGTGCCAGTAACGGGATAATGAACACTGAAGCTTTCTTT. This encodes CASNGIMNTEAFF.

This clone was observed a handful of times. This chain joins TRBV5-8 and TRBJ1-5; 9 bases agree with TRBD1. The germline CDR1 and CDR2 sequences are SGHTS and YDEGEE. The CDR3 runs 14 residues. With V trimmed by 4 bases and J by 4 bases, 3 bases remained unmatched. The CDR3 loop is CASSPDRGNQPQHF. The CDR3 DNA sequence: TGTGCCAGCAGCCCTGACAGGGGGAATCAGCCCCAGCATTTT.